This entry describes one T cell receptor (beta chain). The antigen remains unidentified. 13 Jbeta primers and 60 Vbeta primers were used for the PCR. Sequencing used immunoSEQ multiplex PCR; TCRdb keeps in-frame clones, though not all of them. The sample yields around 170,000 clones, approximately 84% seen once. The data stem from a study of cytomegalovirus exposure and HLA in healthy donors. General study findings and limits: Most CMV-associated TCR beta chains were later found to appear HLA-restricted.

This CDR3 is built from 14 residues. Germline values: CDR1 MDHEN, CDR2 SYDVKM. V was clipped by 2 bases and J by 9 bases, with 16 bases between them. This receptor was taken from a woman in her 50s in good health and CMV-seropositive. Sequencing used PBMCs. The V gene is TRBV28, the J gene TRBJ1-2; D might be TRBD1 (6 bases). The CDR3 region has the DNA TGTGCCAGCAGTTTAGTTCAGGGGACCTACAGCTACACCTTC. Its protein product is CASSLVQGTYSYTF.